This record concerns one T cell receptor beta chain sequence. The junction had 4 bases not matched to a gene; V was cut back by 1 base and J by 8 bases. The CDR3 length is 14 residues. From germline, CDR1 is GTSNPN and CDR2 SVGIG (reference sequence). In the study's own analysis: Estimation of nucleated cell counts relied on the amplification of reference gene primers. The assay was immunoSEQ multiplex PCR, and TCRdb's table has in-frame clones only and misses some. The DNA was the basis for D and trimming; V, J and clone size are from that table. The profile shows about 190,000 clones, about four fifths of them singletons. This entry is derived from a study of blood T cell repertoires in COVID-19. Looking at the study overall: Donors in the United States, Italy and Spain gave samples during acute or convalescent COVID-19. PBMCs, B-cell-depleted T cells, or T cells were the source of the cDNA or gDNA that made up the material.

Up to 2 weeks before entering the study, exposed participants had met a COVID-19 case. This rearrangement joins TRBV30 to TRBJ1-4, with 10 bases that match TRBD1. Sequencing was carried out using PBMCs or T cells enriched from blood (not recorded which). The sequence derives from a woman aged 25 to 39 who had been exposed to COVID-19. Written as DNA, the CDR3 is TGTGCCTGGAGTGAAGACAGGGGGCGAGAAAAACTGTTTTTT. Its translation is CAWSEDRGREKLFF.